This T cell receptor (beta chain) is drawn from a study of blood T cell repertoires in COVID-19. Study summary: T cells, B-cell-depleted T cells, or PBMCs supplied cDNA or gDNA.

CDR1 and CDR2 from the germline V gene are MDHEN and SYDVKM. Trimming at V came to 4 bases and at J to 6 bases, leaving 6 bases not matched to a gene. This CDR3 is 15 amino acids long. Patients in Seattle were enrolled during active infection, then followed longitudinally. Assay: immunoSEQ multiplex PCR; the TCRdb copy retains only in-frame clones and omits some. The table lists 130,000 or so clones, 85% to 90% of them singletons. What was sequenced was peripheral blood. The sequence was collected from a man aged 60 to 75 with COVID-19, enrolled during active disease. J is TRBJ2-5 and V is TRBV28; 12 nucleotides match TRBD2. The CDR3 region has the DNA TGTGCCAGCAGTTCTCGACTAGCGGGGGCCCAGACCCAGTACTTC. Protein sequence: CASSSRLAGAQTQYF.